The clone carrying this T cell receptor (beta chain) has ten or more counts. Antigen specificity is unknown. These data are taken from a study of T cell repertoires in cytomegalovirus infection. Across the whole study: Public TCR beta signatures provided an indication of both CMV infection and a matching HLA type. General study results and limits: The ex vivo response showed dominance by HLA-C-restricted CMV-specific TCR beta clonotypes. Identification of carriers of CMV plus the relevant HLA was performed using cumulative public TCR beta family frequency.

TCRdb used MiXCR to reprocess the reads, holding one entry per CDR3 protein. The sample carries about 130,000 distinct CDR3 sequences, 7.5% to 9% recorded once. The CDR3 sequence is 14 residues long. Trimming took off 4 bases at V and 1 base at J, with 10 bases between the two ends. CDR1 is SGHVS and CDR2 is FQNEAQ in the germline V gene. What was sequenced was PBMCs. The receptor's source is a human donor in good health (CMV status not recorded). Some clones in this sample may be carry-over from other donors' samples. The rearrangement links TRBV7-8 to TRBJ1-1, with D possibly matching TRBD1 (5 bases). The CDR3 DNA is TGTGCCAGCAGCTCCCCCGACAGGAACACTGAAGCTTTCTTT. Translation: CASSSPDRNTEAFF.